This T cell receptor beta chain came from a study of blood T cell repertoires in COVID-19. On the study more broadly: T cells, B-cell-depleted T cells, or PBMCs provided the cDNA or gDNA that served as material.

V dropped 3 bases and J dropped 7 bases, with 13 bases sitting between them. CDR3 length equals 14 residues. The germline V gene has CDR1 MDHEN and CDR2 SYDVKM. Method: immunoSEQ multiplex PCR; TCRdb's copy keeps in-frame clones and lacks some. In the table there are some 220,000 clones, around 82% of which are singletons. The rearrangement uses TRBV28 and TRBJ2-1; D gene uncertain. Sequencing was carried out using peripheral blood. This sequence originates from a woman in her 70s with acute or convalescent COVID-19. CDR3 coding DNA: TGTGCCAGCAGTTTCTCGGTAAATAGAAATGAGCAGTTCTTC. It specifies CASSFSVNRNEQFF.